This T cell receptor (beta chain) is from a study of response to subunit inactivated influenza vaccine. Whole-study results and caveats: Researchers suggested that each seasonal influenza vaccination recruits few new T cells.

This clonotype showed up just a few times. Its specificity is not known. MiXCR, run by TCRdb on the RT-PCR reads, gives a single entry per CDR3 protein. The table has around 540,000 distinct CDR3 sequences, approximately 12% seen once; the top ten hold 9.5% to 13%. V lost 5 bases, J lost 4 bases, and 7 bases stayed unmatched. Germline CDR1 SEHNR, CDR2 FQNEAQ (reference sequence). CDR3 length: 14 residues. The source was PBMCs from blood, collected on the day of vaccination. The receptor was derived from a man in his forties or fifties who received an inactivated influenza vaccine. The chain combines TRBV7-9 with TRBJ2-5, with 7 bases fitting TRBD2. In DNA, the CDR3 is TGTGCCAGCAGCACGCGGACTAGTGGAGAGACCCAGTACTTC. This gives the protein CASSTRTSGETQYF.